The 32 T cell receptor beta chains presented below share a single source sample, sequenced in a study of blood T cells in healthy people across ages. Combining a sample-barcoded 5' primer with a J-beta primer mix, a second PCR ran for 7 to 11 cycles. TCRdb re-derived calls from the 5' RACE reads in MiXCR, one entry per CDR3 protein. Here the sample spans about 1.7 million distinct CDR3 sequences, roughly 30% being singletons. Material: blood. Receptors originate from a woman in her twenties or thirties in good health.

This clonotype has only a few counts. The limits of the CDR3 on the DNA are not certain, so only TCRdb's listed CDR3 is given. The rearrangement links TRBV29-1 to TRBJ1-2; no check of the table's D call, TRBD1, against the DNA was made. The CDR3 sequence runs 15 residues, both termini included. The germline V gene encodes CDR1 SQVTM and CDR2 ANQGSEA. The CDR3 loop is CSVSRFSGQGYGYTF.

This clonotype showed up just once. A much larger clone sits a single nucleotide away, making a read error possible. The CDR3 DNA follows: TGTGCCAGCAGCTTAGAGCCCCCCCGACCCGTACGGTCAGGCACTGAAGCTTTCTTT. Translated, it gives CASSLEPPRPVRSGTEAFF. The chain uses TRBV7-9 and TRBJ1-1, with D unclear. CDR1 and CDR2 (germline): SEHNR, FQNEAQ (reference sequence). This CDR3 has 19 amino acids. V lost 1 base and J lost 4, with 25 bases in between.

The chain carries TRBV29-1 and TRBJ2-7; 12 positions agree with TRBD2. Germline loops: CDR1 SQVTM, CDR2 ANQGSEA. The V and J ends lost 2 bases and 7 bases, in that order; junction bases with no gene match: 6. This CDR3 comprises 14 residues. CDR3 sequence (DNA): TGCAGCGTTGAACTAGCGGGAGGGCCCAGGGAGCAGTACTTC. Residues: CSVELAGGPREQYF.

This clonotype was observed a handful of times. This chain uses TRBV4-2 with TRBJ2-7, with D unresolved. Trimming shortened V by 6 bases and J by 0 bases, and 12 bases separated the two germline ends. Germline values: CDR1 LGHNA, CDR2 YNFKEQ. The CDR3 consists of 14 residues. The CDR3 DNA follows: TGTGCCAGCAGTGACTTAAGGAGCTCCTACGAGCAGTACTTC. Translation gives CASSDLRSSYEQYF.

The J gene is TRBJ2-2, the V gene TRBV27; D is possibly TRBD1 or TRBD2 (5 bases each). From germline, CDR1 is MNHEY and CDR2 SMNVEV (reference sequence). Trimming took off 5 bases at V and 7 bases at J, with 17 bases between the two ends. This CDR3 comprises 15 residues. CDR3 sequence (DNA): TGTGCCAGCAGTCCTGGGACGGAGTTTCTCGGGGAGCTGTTTTTT. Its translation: CASSPGTEFLGELFF.

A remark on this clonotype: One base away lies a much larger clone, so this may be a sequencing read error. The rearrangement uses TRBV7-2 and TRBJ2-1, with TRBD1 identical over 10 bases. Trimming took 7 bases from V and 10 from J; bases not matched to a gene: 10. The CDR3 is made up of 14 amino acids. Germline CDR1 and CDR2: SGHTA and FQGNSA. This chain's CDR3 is CASNQDRGSLEQFF. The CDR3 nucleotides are TGTGCCAGCAACCAGGACAGGGGGTCTCTCGAGCAGTTCTTC.

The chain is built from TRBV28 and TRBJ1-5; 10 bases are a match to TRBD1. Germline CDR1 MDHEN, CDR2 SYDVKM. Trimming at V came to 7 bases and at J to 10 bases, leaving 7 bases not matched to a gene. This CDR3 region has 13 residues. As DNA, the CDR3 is TGTGCCAGCACAGACAGGGGGCATTCACCCCAGCATTTT. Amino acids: CASTDRGHSPQHF.

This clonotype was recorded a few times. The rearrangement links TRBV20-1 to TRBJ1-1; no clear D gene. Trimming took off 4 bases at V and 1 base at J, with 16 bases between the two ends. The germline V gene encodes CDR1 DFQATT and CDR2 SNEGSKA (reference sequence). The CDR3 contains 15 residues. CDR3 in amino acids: CSATPSGRANTEAFF. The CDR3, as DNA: TGCAGTGCTACGCCATCTGGGAGAGCGAACACTGAAGCTTTCTTT.

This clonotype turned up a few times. The CDR3 loop is CASRVPDPQYF. The CDR3 DNA reads TGTGCCAGCAGAGTACCGGACCCGCAGTATTTT. This sequence joins TRBV2 and TRBJ2-3; no clear D gene. This CDR3 spans 11 amino acids. Germline-derived CDR1 and CDR2 are SNHLY and FYNNEI. Trimming shortened V by 6 bases and J by 10 bases, and 11 bases separated the two germline ends.

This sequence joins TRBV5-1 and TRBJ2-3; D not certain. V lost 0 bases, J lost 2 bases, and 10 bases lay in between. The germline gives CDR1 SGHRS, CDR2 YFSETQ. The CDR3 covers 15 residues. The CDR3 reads CASSLGSDLTDTQYF. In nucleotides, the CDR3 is TGCGCCAGCAGCTTGGGGTCGGACCTCACAGATACGCAGTATTTT.

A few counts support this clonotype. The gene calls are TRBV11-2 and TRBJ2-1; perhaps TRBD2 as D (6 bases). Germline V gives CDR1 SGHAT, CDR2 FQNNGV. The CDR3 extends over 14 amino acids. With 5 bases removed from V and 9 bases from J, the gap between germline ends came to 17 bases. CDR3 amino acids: CASSAPSRGGEQFF. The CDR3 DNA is TGTGCCAGCAGCGCCCCATCTCGGGGAGGTGAGCAGTTCTTC.

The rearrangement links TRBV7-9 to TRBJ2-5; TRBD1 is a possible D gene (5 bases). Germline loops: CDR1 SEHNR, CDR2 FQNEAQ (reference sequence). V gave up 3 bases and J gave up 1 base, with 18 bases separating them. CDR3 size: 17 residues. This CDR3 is CASSLAAGLGLQETQYF. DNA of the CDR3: TGTGCCAGCAGCTTGGCCGCCGGCTTGGGGCTCCAAGAGACCCAGTACTTC.

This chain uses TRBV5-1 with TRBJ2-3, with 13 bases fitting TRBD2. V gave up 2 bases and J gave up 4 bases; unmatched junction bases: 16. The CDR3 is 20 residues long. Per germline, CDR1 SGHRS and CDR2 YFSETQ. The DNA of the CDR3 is TGCGCCAGCAGCTTTCCCGGGACTAGCGGGGCCCCAAGTGGGGCAGATACGCAGTATTTT. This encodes CASSFPGTSGAPSGADTQYF.

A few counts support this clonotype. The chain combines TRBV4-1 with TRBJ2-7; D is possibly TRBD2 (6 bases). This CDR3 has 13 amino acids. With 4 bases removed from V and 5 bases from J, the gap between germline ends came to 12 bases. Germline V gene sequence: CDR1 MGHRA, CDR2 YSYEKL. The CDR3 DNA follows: TGCGCCAGCAGCCGGAGAAGGGAGGACGAGCAGTACTTC. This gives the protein CASSRRREDEQYF.

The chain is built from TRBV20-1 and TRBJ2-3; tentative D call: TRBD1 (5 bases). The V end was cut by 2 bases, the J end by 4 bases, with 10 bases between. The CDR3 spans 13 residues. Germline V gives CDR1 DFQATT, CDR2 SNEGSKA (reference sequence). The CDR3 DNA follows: TGCAGTGCTAGATGGCAGGGCGCAGATACGCAGTATTTT. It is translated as CSARWQGADTQYF.

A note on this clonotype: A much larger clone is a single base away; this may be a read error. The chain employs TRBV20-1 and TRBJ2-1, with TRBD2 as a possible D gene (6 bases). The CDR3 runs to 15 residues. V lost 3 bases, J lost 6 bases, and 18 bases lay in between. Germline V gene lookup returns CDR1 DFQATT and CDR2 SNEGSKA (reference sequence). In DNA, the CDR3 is TGCAGTGCTAGTCAAGCGGAGGGCCCGGGCAATGAGCAGTTCTTC. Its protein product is CSASQAEGPGNEQFF.

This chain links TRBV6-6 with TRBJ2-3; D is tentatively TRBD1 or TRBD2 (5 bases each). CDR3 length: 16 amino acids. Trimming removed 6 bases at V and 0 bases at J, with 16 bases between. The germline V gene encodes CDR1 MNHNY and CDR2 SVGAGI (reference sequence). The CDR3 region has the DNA TGTGCCAGCAGCCTACCTCGGGACCCCAGCACAGATACGCAGTATTTT. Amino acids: CASSLPRDPSTDTQYF.

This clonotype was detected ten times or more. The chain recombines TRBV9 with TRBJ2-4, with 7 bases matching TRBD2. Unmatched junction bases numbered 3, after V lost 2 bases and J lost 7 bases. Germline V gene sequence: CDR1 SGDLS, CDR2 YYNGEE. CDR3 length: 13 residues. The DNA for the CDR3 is TGTGCCAGCAGCGTGGGGGAGGGTAACATTCAGTACTTC. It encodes CASSVGEGNIQYF.

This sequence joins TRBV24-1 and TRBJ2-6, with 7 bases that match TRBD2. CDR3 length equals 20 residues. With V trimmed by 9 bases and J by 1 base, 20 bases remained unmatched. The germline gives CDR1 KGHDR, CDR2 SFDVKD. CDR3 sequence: CATPGRQRNISPSGANVLTF. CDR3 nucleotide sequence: TGTGCCACCCCCGGGAGGCAGAGAAATATTTCGCCGTCTGGGGCCAACGTCCTGACTTTC.

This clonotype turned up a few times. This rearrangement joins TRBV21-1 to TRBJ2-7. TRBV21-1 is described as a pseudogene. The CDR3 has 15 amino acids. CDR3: CASSKWVRVNNEQYF. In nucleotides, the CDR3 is TGTGCCAGCAGCAAATGGGTTAGGGTCAACAACGAGCAGTACTTC.

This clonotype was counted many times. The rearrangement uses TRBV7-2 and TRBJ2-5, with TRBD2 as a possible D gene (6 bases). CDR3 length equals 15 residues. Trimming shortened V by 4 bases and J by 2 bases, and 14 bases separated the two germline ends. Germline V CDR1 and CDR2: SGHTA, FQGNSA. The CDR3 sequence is CASSWTGASQETQYF. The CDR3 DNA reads TGTGCCAGCAGCTGGACGGGAGCCTCGCAAGAGACCCAGTACTTC.

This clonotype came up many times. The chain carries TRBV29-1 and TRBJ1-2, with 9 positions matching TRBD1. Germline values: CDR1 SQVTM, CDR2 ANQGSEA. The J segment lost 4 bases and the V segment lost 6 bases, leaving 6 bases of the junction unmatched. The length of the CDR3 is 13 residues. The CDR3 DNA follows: TGCAGCGTGGGACAGGGAGGCGTCTATGGCTACACCTTC. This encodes CSVGQGGVYGYTF.

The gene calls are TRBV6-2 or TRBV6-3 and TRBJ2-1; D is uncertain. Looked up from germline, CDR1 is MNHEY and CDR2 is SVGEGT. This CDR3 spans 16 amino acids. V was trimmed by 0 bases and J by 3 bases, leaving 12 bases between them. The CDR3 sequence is CASSYSLLSGYNEQFF. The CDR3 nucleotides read TGTGCCAGCAGTTACTCTCTCCTGTCCGGCTACAATGAGCAGTTCTTC.

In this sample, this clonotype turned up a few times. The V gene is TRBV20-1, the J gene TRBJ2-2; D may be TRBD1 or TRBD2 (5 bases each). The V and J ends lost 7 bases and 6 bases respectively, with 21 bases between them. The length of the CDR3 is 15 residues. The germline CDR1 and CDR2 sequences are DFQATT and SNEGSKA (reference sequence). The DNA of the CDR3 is TGCAGTGTTCCGGGACCCATACTAGGGGCCGGGGAGCTGTTTTTT. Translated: CSVPGPILGAGELFF.

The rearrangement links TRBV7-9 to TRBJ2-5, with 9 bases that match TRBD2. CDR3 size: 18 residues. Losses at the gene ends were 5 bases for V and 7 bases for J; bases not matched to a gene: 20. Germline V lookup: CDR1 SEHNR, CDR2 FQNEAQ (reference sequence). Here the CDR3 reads CASSPPGLAIPLRGTQYF. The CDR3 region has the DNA TGTGCCAGCAGCCCCCCGGGACTAGCAATCCCCCTCCGCGGGACCCAGTACTTC.

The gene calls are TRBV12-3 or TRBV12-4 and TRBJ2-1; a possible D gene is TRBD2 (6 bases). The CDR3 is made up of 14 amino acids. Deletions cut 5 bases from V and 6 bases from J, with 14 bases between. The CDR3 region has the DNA TGTGCCAGCAGTCGACTAGTGGGAGCCAATGAGCAGTTCTTC. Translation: CASSRLVGANEQFF.

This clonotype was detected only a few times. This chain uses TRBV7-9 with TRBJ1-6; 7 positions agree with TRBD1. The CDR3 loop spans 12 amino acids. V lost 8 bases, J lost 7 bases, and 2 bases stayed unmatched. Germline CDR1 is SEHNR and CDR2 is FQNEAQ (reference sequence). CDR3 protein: CASGTVNSPLHF. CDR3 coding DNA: TGTGCCAGCGGGACAGTAAATTCACCCCTCCACTTT.

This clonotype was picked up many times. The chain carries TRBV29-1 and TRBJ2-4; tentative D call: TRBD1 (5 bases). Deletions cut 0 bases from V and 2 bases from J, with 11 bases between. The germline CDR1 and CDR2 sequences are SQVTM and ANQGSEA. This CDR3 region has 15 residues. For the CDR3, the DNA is TGCAGCGTTGAAGAACCCGCAGGGACCAAAAACATTCAGTACTTC. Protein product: CSVEEPAGTKNIQYF. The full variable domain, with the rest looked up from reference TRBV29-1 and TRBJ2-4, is SAVISQKPSRDICQRGTSLTIQCQVDSQVTMMFWYRQQPGQSLTLIATANQGSEATYESGFVIDKFPISRPNLTFSTLTVSNMSPEDSSIYLCSVEEPAGTKNIQYFGAGTRLSVL.

CDR3 protein: CASSYFDGYTF. CDR3 bases: TGTGCCAGCAGTTACTTCGATGGCTACACCTTC. The chain couples TRBV6-2 or TRBV6-3 to TRBJ1-2; the D is unclear. Germline CDR1 and CDR2: MNHEY and SVGEGT. There are 11 residues in the CDR3. Trimming took off 1 base at V and 6 bases at J, with 3 bases between the two ends.

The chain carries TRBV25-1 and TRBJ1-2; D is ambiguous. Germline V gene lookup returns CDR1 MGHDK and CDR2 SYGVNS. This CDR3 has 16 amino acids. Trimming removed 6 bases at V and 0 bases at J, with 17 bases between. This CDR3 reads CASSDGGWGSNYGYTF. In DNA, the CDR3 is TGTGCCAGCAGCGATGGAGGTTGGGGATCTAACTATGGCTACACCTTC.

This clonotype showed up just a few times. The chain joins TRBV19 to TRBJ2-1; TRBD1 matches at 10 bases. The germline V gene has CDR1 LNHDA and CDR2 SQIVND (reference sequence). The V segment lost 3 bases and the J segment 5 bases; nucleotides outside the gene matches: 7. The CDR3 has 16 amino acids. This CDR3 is CASSIRQGAKHNEQFF. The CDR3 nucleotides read TGTGCCAGTAGTATCCGACAGGGGGCGAAACACAATGAGCAGTTCTTC. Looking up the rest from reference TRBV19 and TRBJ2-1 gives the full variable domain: DGGITQSPKYLFRKEGQNVTLSCEQNLNHDAMYWYRQDPGQGLRLIYYSQIVNDFQKGDIAEGYSVSREKKESFPLTVTSAQKNPTAFYLCASSIRQGAKHNEQFFGPGTRLTVL.

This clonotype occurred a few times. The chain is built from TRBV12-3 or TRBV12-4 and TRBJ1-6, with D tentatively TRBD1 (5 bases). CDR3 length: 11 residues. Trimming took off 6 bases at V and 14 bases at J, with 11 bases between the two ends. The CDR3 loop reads CASRGDVALHF. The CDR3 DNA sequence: TGTGCCAGCAGGGGGGACGTCGCCCTCCACTTT.